The 27 T cell receptor beta chains below come from one sample, sequenced in a study of blood T cell repertoires in COVID-19. Some clones are missing from TCRdb's copy, which holds only in-frame ones; the method was immunoSEQ multiplex PCR. This table has 95,000 to 150,000 clones, around 81% appearing once. Source material: peripheral blood. Receptors were obtained from a man aged 25-45 years with COVID-19, enrolled during active disease.

The J gene is TRBJ2-1, the V gene TRBV12-5; perhaps TRBD2 as D (5 bases). Trimming took off 6 bases at V and 4 bases at J, with 22 bases between the two ends. CDR1 and CDR2 from the germline V gene are LGHNT and FRNRAP. There are 17 residues in the CDR3. The CDR3 DNA is TGTGCTAGTGGATCGACGGTTCCCCTACGAGGGTACAATGAGCAGTTCTTC. It specifies CASGSTVPLRGYNEQFF.

This clone has just a few counts. The chain links TRBV7-8 to TRBJ1-5; no definite D call. The germline V and J ends were trimmed by 2 bases and 0 bases, with 5 bases remaining between them. Germline CDR1 SGHVS, CDR2 FQNEAQ. The CDR3 extends over 14 amino acids. The CDR3 protein is CASSLSYSNQPQHF. The CDR3 DNA is TGTGCCAGCAGCTTAAGCTATAGCAATCAGCCCCAGCATTTT.

The chain links TRBV30 to TRBJ2-7, with a possible D match to TRBD2 (5 bases). The germline CDR1 and CDR2 sequences are GTSNPN and SVGIG (reference sequence). The CDR3 is made up of 11 amino acids. V lost 7 bases, J lost 4 bases, and 11 bases lay in between. The CDR3 reads CASTRGYEQYF. In DNA form, the CDR3 reads TGTGCCTCGACCCGGGGTTACGAGCAGTACTTC. The full variable domain, rest sourced from reference TRBV30 and TRBJ2-7, is SQTIHQWPATLVQPVGSPLSLECTVEGTSNPNLYWYRQAAGRGLQLLFYSVGIGQISSEVPQNLSASRPQDRQFILSSKKLLLSDSGFYLCASTRGYEQYFGPGTRLTVT.

The rearrangement joins TRBV7-8 to TRBJ2-1; TRBD1 matches at 7 bases. Germline V gene lookup returns CDR1 SGHVS and CDR2 FQNEAQ. This CDR3 is 11 amino acids long. V dropped 5 bases and J dropped 10; count of bases not matched to a gene: 2. CDR3 in DNA: TGTGCCAGCAGCCTGGACAGGGAGCAGTTCTTC. Its translation: CASSLDREQFF.

A few counts support this clone. This sequence joins TRBV11-3 and TRBJ2-3, with 7 bases that match TRBD1. Germline trimming cut 3 bases from V and 5 bases from J; bases unmatched to any gene: 14. This CDR3 comprises 17 residues. CDR1 and CDR2 from the germline V gene are SGHNT and YENEEA. CDR3 loop: CASSLSSTTGSRDTQYF. The CDR3 DNA reads as TGTGCCAGCAGCTTGTCCTCGACGACAGGGTCAAGAGATACGCAGTATTTT.

This chain joins TRBV19 and TRBJ2-1; D may be TRBD2 (5 bases). CDR1 and CDR2 (germline): LNHDA, SQIVND (reference sequence). Trimming took off 4 bases at V and 4 bases at J, with 11 bases between the two ends. The length of the CDR3 is 14 residues. CDR3 protein: CASSTLAPYNEQFF. For the CDR3, the DNA is TGTGCCAGTAGTACCCTAGCCCCTTACAATGAGCAGTTCTTC.

This sequence joins TRBV11-3 and TRBJ1-1; a weak D match, TRBD1 (5 bases). The V end was cut by 0 bases, the J end by 4 bases, with 18 bases between. The CDR3 sequence is 17 residues long. Per germline, CDR1 SGHNT and CDR2 YENEEA. The CDR3, as DNA: TGTGCCAGCAGCTTAGATCGGATAGGGGTGAATCGCACTGAAGCTTTCTTT. As protein: CASSLDRIGVNRTEAFF.

The rearrangement joins TRBV11-2 to TRBJ1-3, with no clear D. The CDR3 sequence is 13 residues long. Germline V gives CDR1 SGHAT, CDR2 FQNNGV. Trimming cost V 2 bases and J 2 bases, with 4 bases left between them. The CDR3 protein is CASSLIAGNTIYF. The CDR3 DNA is TGTGCCAGCAGCTTAATAGCTGGAAACACCATATATTTT.

The rearrangement joins TRBV27 to TRBJ2-1; 10 positions match TRBD1. CDR1 and CDR2 (germline): MNHEY, SMNVEV (reference sequence). V lost 7 bases, J lost 8 bases, and 5 bases stayed unmatched. CDR3 length: 13 residues. Written as DNA, the CDR3 is TGTGCCAGCACCGGGACAGGGGTCCATGAGCAGTTCTTC. Translation: CASTGTGVHEQFF.

The genes are TRBV12-5 and TRBJ2-7, with 10 bases aligning to TRBD1. Trimming at V came to 7 bases and at J to 5 bases, leaving 11 bases not matched to a gene. Looked up from germline, CDR1 is LGHNT and CDR2 is FRNRAP. This CDR3 contains 15 residues. In nucleotides, the CDR3 is TGTGCTAGTGCACTTCCGGGACAGGGGTTCAACGAGCAGTACTTC. Amino acid sequence: CASALPGQGFNEQYF. Full variable domain (remainder filled in from reference TRBV12-5 and TRBJ2-7): DARVTQTPRHKVTEMGQEVTMRCQPILGHNTVFWYRQTMMQGLELLAYFRNRAPLDDSGMPKDRFSAEMPDATLATLKIQPSEPRDSAVYFCASALPGQGFNEQYFGPGTRLTVT.

V and J are TRBV30 and TRBJ1-1; D ambiguous. Germline V gene sequence: CDR1 GTSNPN, CDR2 SVGIG (reference sequence). This CDR3 contains 11 residues. Trimming shortened V by 0 bases and J by 6 bases, and 5 bases separated the two germline ends. The CDR3 sequence is CAWSVLSEAFF. The CDR3 DNA sequence: TGTGCCTGGAGTGTTCTCTCTGAAGCTTTCTTT.

This clone came up a few times. The chain couples TRBV2 to TRBJ1-2; 8 nucleotides agree with TRBD1. Germline CDR1 and CDR2: SNHLY and FYNNEI. Germline trimming cut 6 bases from V and 12 bases from J; bases unmatched to any gene: 6. There are 11 residues in the CDR3. CDR3 sequence: CASSQTGEDTF. The CDR3 DNA reads as TGTGCCAGCAGCCAGACAGGGGAGGACACCTTC.

The chain couples TRBV30 to TRBJ2-5; TRBD2 aligns across 16 bases. With V trimmed by 0 bases and J by 2 bases, 6 bases remained unmatched. This CDR3 has 18 residues. CDR1 is GTSNPN, CDR2 SVGIG, per germline (reference sequence). CDR3 region: CAWSVGPGLAGGQETQYF. The CDR3 DNA is TGTGCCTGGAGTGTAGGCCCGGGACTAGCGGGGGGGCAAGAGACCCAGTACTTC.

The chain uses TRBV19 and TRBJ1-2; TRBD1 is a possible D gene (5 bases). CDR1 and CDR2 from the germline V gene are LNHDA and SQIVND (reference sequence). The germline V and J ends were trimmed by 6 bases and 5 bases, with 16 bases remaining between them. The CDR3 extends over 14 amino acids. The CDR3 DNA reads as TGTGCCAGTAGCCCCGTTGGGGCAGGGTATGGCTACACCTTC. This gives the protein CASSPVGAGYGYTF.

The chain employs TRBV27 and TRBJ1-2; D perhaps matches TRBD1 (6 bases). The germline V and J ends were trimmed by 2 bases and 6 bases, with 13 bases remaining between them. Germline lookup yields CDR1 MNHEY and CDR2 SMNVEV (reference sequence). This CDR3 spans 14 amino acids. This chain's CDR3 is CASSLNGGANGYTF. For the CDR3, the DNA is TGTGCCAGCAGTTTAAATGGGGGGGCAAATGGCTACACCTTC.

J is TRBJ1-6 and V is TRBV7-2; D not resolved. Germline CDR1 reads SGHTA; CDR2 reads FQGNSA. V dropped 5 bases and J dropped 3 bases, with 11 bases sitting between them. The CDR3 is made up of 15 amino acids. The CDR3 nucleotides read TGTGCCAGCAGCCTTCCGGGAAACTATAATTCACCCCTCCACTTT. Its translation: CASSLPGNYNSPLHF.

V usage is TRBV11-3 and J usage is TRBJ2-1, with D tentatively TRBD2 (5 bases). Germline CDR1 is SGHNT and CDR2 is YENEEA. V was shortened by 4 bases and J by 4 bases, with 17 bases between the two germline ends. The CDR3 is made up of 16 amino acids. The CDR3, as DNA: TGTGCCAGCAGCTCCTACGAGAGGGAACGATACAATGAGCAGTTCTTC. Its protein is CASSSYERERYNEQFF.

This clone turned up a few times. The same CDR3 is also encoded by other DNA sequences in this sample. The V and J genes are TRBV4-1 and TRBJ1-5; possibly TRBD1 for D (5 bases). There are 16 residues in the CDR3. Germline assignment: CDR1 MGHRA and CDR2 YSYEKL. Trimming shortened V by 0 bases and J by 2 bases, and 11 bases separated the two germline ends. The CDR3 protein is CASSQDGGIGNQPQHF. CDR3 in DNA: TGCGCCAGCAGCCAAGATGGGGGGATTGGCAATCAGCCCCAGCATTTT.

The chain links TRBV11-2 to TRBJ2-3; 7 bases map to TRBD1. Trimming removed 5 bases from V and 4 bases from J; junction bases left unmatched: 6. The CDR3 length is 14 residues. Germline V gives CDR1 SGHAT, CDR2 FQNNGV. The DNA for the CDR3 is TGTGCCAGCAGCGTATGGGACAGTTCAGATACGCAGTATTTT. It translates to CASSVWDSSDTQYF. Complete variable domain (other parts from reference TRBV11-2 and TRBJ2-3): EAGVAQSPRYKIIEKRQSVAFWCNPISGHATLYWYQQILGQGPKLLIQFQNNGVVDDSQLPKDRFSAERLKGVDSTLKIQPAKLEDSAVYLCASSVWDSSDTQYFGPGTRLTVL.

The rearrangement joins TRBV9 to TRBJ1-6, with 8 positions matching TRBD1. CDR1 and CDR2 from the germline V gene are SGDLS and YYNGEE. The CDR3 loop spans 15 amino acids. Trimming cost V 2 bases and J 7 bases; bases outside gene matches: 5. The CDR3 nucleotides are TGTGCCAGCAGCGTGGGACAGGCACCAAATTCACCCCTCCACTTT. Amino acids: CASSVGQAPNSPLHF.

The gene calls are TRBV5-4 and TRBJ2-1; 10 bases are a match to TRBD2. V was clipped by 4 bases and J by 9 bases; unmatched bases: 10. The germline CDR1 and CDR2 sequences are SGHNT and YYREEE (reference sequence). This CDR3 region has 15 residues. In DNA, the CDR3 is TGTGCCAGCAGCGTTACTAGCGGGGAGAGGTTTGAGCAGTTCTTC. Amino acid sequence: CASSVTSGERFEQFF.

V usage is TRBV11-2 and J usage is TRBJ1-5; maybe TRBD1 (6 bases). The V end was cut by 5 bases, the J end by 1 base, with 18 bases between. The CDR3 loop spans 17 amino acids. From germline, CDR1 is SGHAT and CDR2 FQNNGV. The CDR3 DNA sequence: TGTGCCAGCAGCCAGACCCTACAGGGTTGGAGCAATCAGCCCCAGCATTTT. Protein sequence: CASSQTLQGWSNQPQHF.

This rearrangement joins TRBV21-1 to TRBJ1-3; TRBD1, the table's D call, lacks a check against the DNA. TRBV21-1 counts as a pseudogene. This CDR3 region has 14 residues. Written as DNA, the CDR3 is TGTGCCAGCAGCCGTACAGGAAAGGGAAACACCATATATTTT. Amino acids: CASSRTGKGNTIYF.

V is TRBV6-5 and J is TRBJ1-2; possibly TRBD1 for D (6 bases). CDR1 and CDR2 from the germline V gene are MNHEY and SVGAGI. The CDR3 is 15 residues long. Trimming removed 6 bases at V and 4 bases at J, with 18 bases between. CDR3 residues: CASRAGTHGLYGYTF. CDR3 DNA sequence: TGTGCCAGCAGAGCCGGGACACACGGACTCTATGGCTACACCTTC.

This chain connects TRBV19 to TRBJ2-6; D remains ambiguous. Germline assignment: CDR1 LNHDA and CDR2 SQIVND (reference sequence). V gave up 10 bases and J gave up 0 bases, with 7 bases separating them. This CDR3 has 13 residues. This chain's CDR3 is CATEFSGANVLTF. DNA of the CDR3: TGTGCCACCGAGTTCTCTGGGGCCAACGTCCTGACTTTC.

This sequence joins TRBV19 and TRBJ1-6, with D possibly being TRBD1 (5 bases). CDR3 size: 16 residues. CDR1 and CDR2 from the germline V gene are LNHDA and SQIVND (reference sequence). V was shortened by 3 bases and J by 7 bases, with 16 bases between the two germline ends. CDR3 protein: CASSISSGRTNSPLHF. The CDR3 bases are TGTGCCAGTAGTATTTCGTCAGGCCGGACAAATTCACCCCTCCACTTT.

The chain recombines TRBV10-3 with TRBJ2-1, with D possibly matching TRBD2 (6 bases). The ends were cut back, 6 bases at V and 6 bases at J, with 21 bases in the middle. In germline, CDR1 is ENHRY, CDR2 SYGVKD. The CDR3 contains 16 residues. This CDR3 is CAISVVEGIGSNEQFF. CDR3 nucleotides: TGTGCCATCAGCGTCGTGGAGGGAATTGGGAGCAATGAGCAGTTCTTC.